This record concerns one T cell receptor (beta chain) sequence. Antigen unknown. This entry is derived from a study of CXCR3-negative and CXCR3-positive naive CD8 T cells. About the study: The libraries yielded around 140 million TRB reads, about 1.5 +/- 0.3 million each.

This CDR3 spans 16 amino acids. Libraries of TRB cDNA were made by 5' RACE and carried UMIs. TCRdb reprocessed the 5' RACE reads and keeps a single row for each CDR3 protein, giving no DNA. This listing includes approximately 60,000 distinct CDR3 sequences. Findings of the study overall: Comparably high diversity was seen in both naive subsets, and much lower diversity in memory CD8+ cells. With respect to TRBV-TRBJ usage, naive CXCR3-negative and CXCR3-positive cells were similar; memory differed.

Input material: memory CD8+ T cells from blood. The sequence was obtained from a human donor in good health. Some clones in this sample may be carry-over from other donors' samples. The chain recombines TRBV12-3 or TRBV12-4 with TRBJ2-6; TCRdb returns TRBD2, unconfirmable since there is no DNA. The CDR3 loop is CASSPSLGSGANVLTF.